These 27 T cell receptor beta chains were all obtained from the same sample, sequenced in a study of T cell responses to AZD1222 COVID-19 vaccine. Profiling relied on immunoSEQ multiplex PCR, and the TCRdb table lists in-frame clones only, not all of them. This sample yields about 140,000 clones, of which 70% to 90% are seen a single time; approximately 3% belongs to the top ten. Specimen: peripheral blood, collected 28 days after the second AZD1222 dose. These receptor sequences come from an adult who received the AZD1222 COVID-19 vaccine.

This chain links TRBV19 with TRBJ1-5; D unclear. Deletions cut 9 bases from V and 3 bases from J, with 15 bases between. CDR3 length: 14 residues. Germline V lookup: CDR1 LNHDA, CDR2 SQIVND (reference sequence). The CDR3 loop is CASTVDHINQPQHF. The CDR3 DNA follows: TGTGCCAGCACTGTGGACCATATCAATCAGCCCCAGCATTTT.

This clone was recorded once. This rearrangement joins TRBV28 to TRBJ2-3, with D unresolved. V dropped 4 bases and J dropped 6 bases, with 20 bases sitting between them. This CDR3 is 16 amino acids long. Per the germline V gene, CDR1 is MDHEN and CDR2 is SYDVKM. CDR3: CASSSAGDEELDTQYF. The CDR3 coding sequence is TGTGCCAGCAGTTCCGCCGGTGACGAAGAGCTCGATACGCAGTATTTT.

The V and J genes are TRBV4-3 and TRBJ1-5; D perhaps matches TRBD1 (5 bases). This CDR3 has 15 residues. V was cut by 0 bases and J by 8 bases, with 14 bases left in between. Germline values: CDR1 LGHNA, CDR2 YSLEER. The CDR3 nucleotides read TGCGCCAGCAGCCAAGATAGGAGAGGGGATGAGCCCCAGCATTTT. Encoded protein: CASSQDRRGDEPQHF.

This clone is medium-sized. V is TRBV5-6 and J is TRBJ1-2; D remains ambiguous. Trimming left V 2 bases short and J 2 bases short, with 7 bases between. The germline CDR1 and CDR2 sequences are SGHDT and YYEEEE. This CDR3 is 13 amino acids long. CDR3 sequence reads: CASSFEGNYGYTF. CDR3 nucleotide sequence: TGTGCCAGCAGCTTCGAGGGAAACTATGGCTACACCTTC.

CDR3 region: CASSLQGGEQFF. The DNA for the CDR3 is TGTGCCAGCAGTTTACAGGGGGGTGAGCAGTTCTTC. The chain links TRBV27 to TRBJ2-1, with TRBD1 as a possible D gene (7 bases). Per germline, CDR1 MNHEY and CDR2 SMNVEV (reference sequence). V dropped 2 bases and J dropped 9 bases, with 8 bases sitting between them. CDR3 length: 12 residues.

V is TRBV28 and J is TRBJ2-3; D uncertain. V lost 4 bases, J lost 5 bases, and 10 bases lay in between. The V gene's germline CDR1 is MDHEN and CDR2 SYDVKM. This CDR3 contains 13 residues. This CDR3 reads CASSSHSLDTQYF. The CDR3 nucleotides are TGTGCCAGCAGTTCTCACAGCCTAGATACGCAGTATTTT.

This clone has just one count. This CDR3 is CASSTPYRQGVAYTF. CDR3 bases: TGTGCCAGCAGCACGCCATATCGACAGGGGGTGGCGTACACCTTC. The chain carries TRBV9 and TRBJ1-2; 9 nucleotides line up with TRBD1. CDR1 SGDLS and CDR2 YYNGEE come from the germline V gene. This CDR3 has 15 residues. Trimming cost V 4 bases and J 11 bases; bases outside gene matches: 15.

The rearrangement links TRBV19 to TRBJ1-1, with D perhaps TRBD1 (5 bases). This CDR3 is built from 14 residues. Between the trimmed V and J ends, which lost 5 bases and 6 bases, there was a span of 16 bases. CDR1 LNHDA and CDR2 SQIVND come from the germline V gene (reference sequence). CDR3 in amino acids: CASSLQGADPEAFF. CDR3 nucleotide sequence: TGTGCCAGTAGTTTGCAGGGTGCCGACCCTGAAGCTTTCTTT.

The chain uses TRBV7-8 and TRBJ2-5; 8 bases align to TRBD2. Trimming took 4 bases from V and 5 from J; bases not matched to a gene: 15. Germline V gene lookup returns CDR1 SGHVS and CDR2 FQNEAQ. The CDR3 has 17 amino acids. In nucleotides, the CDR3 is TGTGCCAGCAGCTACCCGGCCGGGACTAGTCTGGTCGAGACCCAGTACTTC. It encodes CASSYPAGTSLVETQYF.

The genes are TRBV29-1 and TRBJ1-3, with D unresolved. CDR1 is SQVTM and CDR2 is ANQGSEA in the germline V gene. This CDR3 spans 14 amino acids. V gave up 4 bases and J gave up 0 bases, with 10 bases separating them. The CDR3 reads CSVVPGNSGNTIYF. The CDR3 bases are TGCAGCGTTGTTCCGGGGAACTCTGGAAACACCATATATTTT.

The chain couples TRBV29-1 to TRBJ2-2, with D perhaps TRBD2 (5 bases). V lost 6 bases and J 4 bases, leaving 12 bases between the germline ends. Germline V gene data show CDR1 as SQVTM and CDR2 as ANQGSEA. The CDR3 spans 13 residues. CDR3 sequence reads: CSVALRVTGELFF. The CDR3 region has the DNA TGCAGCGTCGCCTTGCGGGTCACCGGGGAGCTGTTTTTT.

This sequence joins TRBV6-5 and TRBJ2-5; 8 bases agree with TRBD2. Looked up from germline, CDR1 is MNHEY and CDR2 is SVGAGI. The CDR3 has 15 amino acids. Trimming cost V 6 bases and J 4 bases; bases outside gene matches: 10. The CDR3 nucleotides read TGTGCCAGCAGACCCGCAGCGGGAGCCGTAGAGACCCAGTACTTC. Translation gives CASRPAAGAVETQYF.

The gene calls are TRBV18 and TRBJ1-1; D is undetermined. Germline V lookup: CDR1 KGHSH, CDR2 LQKENI. Trimming removed 3 bases from V and 1 base from J, with 6 bases in between. The length of the CDR3 is 13 residues. CDR3 in amino acids: CASSPPENTEAFF. As DNA, the CDR3 is TGTGCCAGCTCACCTCCGGAGAACACTGAAGCTTTCTTT.

This clone was recorded only once. V is TRBV5-1 and J is TRBJ1-1; 11 nucleotides agree with TRBD1. The CDR3 has 14 amino acids. Germline V lookup: CDR1 SGHRS, CDR2 YFSETQ. With V trimmed by 4 bases and J by 7 bases, 6 bases remained unmatched. The DNA for the CDR3 is TGCGCCAGCAGCGGGGACAGGGGGACGAGTGAAGCTTTCTTT. Its protein is CASSGDRGTSEAFF. The full variable domain, completed using reference TRBV5-1 and TRBJ1-1, is KAGVTQTPRYLIKTRGQQVTLSCSPISGHRSVSWYQQTPGQGLQFLFEYFSETQRNKGNFPGRFSGRQFSNSRSEMNVSTLELGDSALYLCASSGDRGTSEAFFGQGTRLTVV.

The chain employs TRBV7-3 and TRBJ2-5; no clear D gene. The V end lost 3 bases, the J end lost 9 bases, and 14 bases lay between the germline ends. The CDR3 has 13 residues. Germline values: CDR1 SGHTA, CDR2 FQGTGA. The CDR3 DNA is TGTGCCAGCAGCTTGGGCTCTCTTGGAGCCCAGTACTTC. Its protein is CASSLGSLGAQYF.

The chain uses TRBV5-8 and TRBJ2-2; 8 bases fit TRBD1. The V gene end was trimmed by 0 bases and the J gene end by 0 bases; junction bases not matched to a gene: 4. Germline lookup yields CDR1 SGHTS and CDR2 YDEGEE. This CDR3 has 17 residues. As DNA, the CDR3 is TGTGCCAGCAGCTTGGCCAGGGGGCGGTCGAACACCGGGGAGCTGTTTTTT. Protein sequence: CASSLARGRSNTGELFF.

The rearrangement uses TRBV6-2 or TRBV6-3 and TRBJ2-3; the D call may be TRBD1 or TRBD2 (5 bases each). Trimming removed 5 bases at V and 8 bases at J, with 20 bases between. Per germline, CDR1 MNHEY and CDR2 SVGEGT. This CDR3 is 15 amino acids long. The CDR3 nucleotides read TGTGCCAGCAGTGCGGCAGGGAGCGGACACGGTACGCAGTATTTT. The encoded protein is CASSAAGSGHGTQYF.

The chain recombines TRBV19 with TRBJ1-5; no firm D call. In germline, CDR1 is LNHDA, CDR2 SQIVND (reference sequence). Between the trimmed V and J ends, which lost 6 bases and 0 bases, there was a span of 12 bases. The CDR3 loop spans 15 amino acids. As DNA, the CDR3 is TGTGCCAGTAGCCCCTTGGGTACTAGCAATCAGCCCCAGCATTTT. Its translation: CASSPLGTSNQPQHF.

The J gene is TRBJ1-4, the V gene TRBV30, with 8 bases lining up with TRBD1. This CDR3 is 14 amino acids long. Trimming removed 1 base from V and 7 bases from J; junction bases left unmatched: 5. Germline lookup yields CDR1 GTSNPN and CDR2 SVGIG (reference sequence). The CDR3 DNA reads TGTGCCTGGAGTGGGGACAGGAGGAGTGAAAAACTGTTTTTT. It is translated as CAWSGDRRSEKLFF.

The chain uses TRBV10-3 and TRBJ2-2; 12 bases map to TRBD1. Trimming cost V 6 bases and J 7 bases; bases outside gene matches: 6. Germline CDR1 reads ENHRY; CDR2 reads SYGVKD. This CDR3 region has 15 residues. Here the CDR3 reads CAIRAGTGGRGELFF. The CDR3 nucleotides read TGTGCCATCAGAGCCGGGACAGGGGGCCGCGGGGAGCTGTTTTTT.

The rearrangement uses TRBV27 and TRBJ2-2; D is ambiguous. From germline, CDR1 is MNHEY and CDR2 SMNVEV (reference sequence). Trimming pared 7 bases from V and 3 bases from J, leaving 3 bases between. The CDR3 runs 11 residues. The CDR3 bases are TGTGCCAGCACCGACACCGGGGAGCTGTTTTTT. This codes for CASTDTGELFF.

This rearrangement joins TRBV7-2 to TRBJ1-3; TRBD1 might be the D (6 bases). CDR1 and CDR2 (germline): SGHTA, FQGNSA. Trimming pared 5 bases from V and 7 bases from J, leaving 12 bases between. CDR3 length: 13 residues. The CDR3: CASSPDRQNTIYF. CDR3 DNA sequence: TGTGCCAGCAGCCCGGACAGACAGAACACCATATATTTT.

The chain couples TRBV7-2 to TRBJ2-1, with D uncertain. CDR1 and CDR2 from the germline V gene are SGHTA and FQGNSA. Trimming removed 1 base at V and 0 bases at J, with 10 bases between. This CDR3 spans 16 amino acids. The CDR3 sequence: CASSLVAASSYNEQFF. For the CDR3, the DNA is TGTGCCAGCAGCTTAGTGGCGGCCAGCTCCTACAATGAGCAGTTCTTC.

The rearrangement links TRBV6-5 to TRBJ1-2, with a weak D call TRBD1 (6 bases). The CDR3 covers 13 residues. Germline lookup yields CDR1 MNHEY and CDR2 SVGAGI. V lost 2 bases and J lost 4, with 8 bases in between. DNA of the CDR3: TGTGCCAGCAGTTACCCGGACAGCTATGGCTACACCTTC. It yields the protein CASSYPDSYGYTF.

The V gene is TRBV3-1 (or the pseudogene TRBV3-2), the J gene TRBJ2-1; no definite D call. CDR3 length equals 12 residues. Between the trimmed V and J ends, which lost 4 bases and 7 bases, there was a span of 8 bases. The germline V gene has CDR1 LGHDT and CDR2 YNNKEL (reference sequence). This chain's CDR3 is CASSRTPNEQFF. The CDR3 nucleotides are TGTGCCAGCAGCCGGACCCCTAATGAGCAGTTCTTC.

The chain employs TRBV7-2 and TRBJ2-2, with D unresolved. Germline CDR1 and CDR2: SGHTA and FQGNSA. The CDR3 loop spans 14 amino acids. V shed 6 bases and J shed 4 bases, with 12 bases lying between them. The CDR3 spells CASSPRRSTGELFF. Here the CDR3 DNA reads TGTGCCAGCAGTCCTCGTCGGTCCACCGGGGAGCTGTTTTTT. Full variable domain (remainder filled in from reference TRBV7-2 and TRBJ2-2): GAGVSQSPSNKVTEKGKDVELRCDPISGHTALYWYRQSLGQGLEFLIYFQGNSAPDKSGLPSDRFSAERTGGSVSTLTIQRTQQEDSAVYLCASSPRRSTGELFFGEGSRLTVL.

This clone showed up just once. This chain joins TRBV27 and TRBJ1-6; D uncertain. The germline V gene encodes CDR1 MNHEY and CDR2 SMNVEV (reference sequence). The V and J ends lost 8 bases and 4 bases respectively, with 6 bases between them. The CDR3 has 12 residues. DNA for the CDR3: TGTGCCAGCGGCTCTTATAATTCACCCCTCCACTTT. Translated: CASGSYNSPLHF.